What follows is one T cell receptor beta chain and its context. Its antigen remains undetermined. No much larger clone exists at a distance of one base, and base qualities are not known. This entry belongs to a study of shared clonotypes between healthy human individuals (dated by TCRdb to the early 2020s). Regarding the research as a whole: The cohort included a few men and a couple of women between 18 and 49 years of age. For each donor, CD4 naive and CD4 memory were each given three plates, CD8 naive was given two plates, and CD8 memory was given one plate. Blood TCR repertoires of 5 or 6 healthy adults were deeply sequenced to estimate repertoire size and the extent of clonotype sharing between individuals. To increase sequencing depth and limit assay-specific biases, TCR repertoire library preparation and sequencing were carried out by different laboratories using diverse techniques. Each donor's leukapheresis produced roughly between roughly 0.85 and 9.5 billion PBMCs. Broader findings and caveats from the paper: Rarefaction of sorted-subset datasets indicated incomplete sequencing despite the large sequencing depth. Pairwise subsampling indicated that sequencing depth was expected to affect the degree of clonotype sharing among donors. Sharing across a few donors was observed for around 4.8% of naive CD4, 3.5% of naive CD8, 2% to 2.5% of memory CD4, and about 0.38% of memory CD8 clonotypes. Sampling was limited to blood, and TCR repertoires in tissue likely differ from TCR repertoires in blood. Larger estimated clonotype richness was generally found for naive subsets than for memory subsets. The genetic and exposure-history diversity represented was limited by the small number of donors. Higher generation probabilities were observed for clonotypes shared by all four sorted-subset donors than for non-shared clonotypes.

For the CD8 naive samples, CD45RO-negative cells were positively selected for CCR7, yielding a CD45RA+CCR7+ population from which TemRA cells were excluded. The donors were healthy, HIV-negative adults with no recently reported acute infections or vaccinations. Every donor was a Caucasian adult residing in Nashville, Tennessee, USA. Blood was collected by leukapheresis, and PBMCs were isolated by Ficoll-Histopaque density gradient centrifugation and then cryopreserved in liquid nitrogen vapor phase. Analytical flow cytometry was used to check the purity and quantity of every magnetically sorted T cell population. Genomic DNA was isolated from each sorted fraction and quantified by UV absorbance on a Nanodrop 2000c. The CDR3 contains 14 residues, cysteine and phenylalanine counted. The CDR3 DNA has 42 bases and is translated from base 1. V drops 5 bases and J drops 4 bases, leaving 15 bases in between. CDR1 and CDR2 (SEHNR, FQNEAQ) derive from the germline V gene (reference sequence).

TCR CDR3 regions were amplified from genomic DNA by multiplex PCR using the deep immunoSEQ assay. Extracted genomic DNA from each cell subset was distributed evenly across all wells of several immunoSEQ 96-well plates, and each plate was treated as a replicate. For sorted subsets, approximately 210 ng of genomic DNA, equivalent to 25,000 to 35,000 T cell genomes, went into each replicate PCR. The purified libraries were quantified using a Qubit 3.0 fluorometer, sized with a Bioanalyzer 2100, and then quantified again using the KAPA Library Quantification kit. A separate single-read 150-cycle Illumina NextSeq 550 flow cell was used to sequence each immunoSEQ 96-well plate. The published analysis was carried out like this. Because only junctional sequences without quality scores were contained in the immunoSEQ output, filtering matching that applied to full-length reads could not be performed. Sequences were annotated with PyIR, a Python wrapper for IgBLAST v1.9, using IMGT germline references to assign V/J genes and CDR3. Reads with weak V/J assignments (E-value above 1e-6), missing CDR3, stop codons, out-of-frame junctions, or ambiguous translated residues were removed. V3J clonotypes were defined by identical inferred V gene, J gene, and CDR3 amino acid sequence. Percentage overlap between repertoires was calculated by dividing the number of shared unique clonotypes by the size of the smaller repertoire. Three approaches were used to assess repertoire richness: RTK rarefaction, the Chao1 estimator, and Recon v2.1 estimates of unobserved clonotypes. For all TCRbeta clonotypes obtained by the gDNA method from a handful of donors, generation probabilities were computed with OLGA. In its TCRdb copy, this immuneACCESS table keeps in-frame sequences only and misses some clones. Where compared with another copy, unresolved V genes explain less than half of these, and the others have no known cause. V, J and clone size are those of that table, while D and trimming were read from the DNA. The sample table records 450,000 to 700,000 clones; around 95% of these occur just once. In total, the top ten clones hold about 0.11% of the sample.

The sequence is built from TRBV7-9 and TRBJ2-7; the D segment is perhaps TRBD1 or TRBD2, each sharing 5 matched bases. The sample was naive CD8+ T cells sorted from blood. The cell subset or site tag for this specimen amounts to: CD45RA+CCR7+. This TCR was recovered from a woman aged 25 to 39 in good health. The CDR3 protein sequence reads: CASSPPEGNYEQYF. Here is the DNA: TGTGCCAGCAGCCCACCCGAGGGGAATTACGAGCAGTACTTC.